This is a list of T cell receptor beta chains from one sample in a study of blood T cell repertoires in COVID-19. Here immunoSEQ multiplex PCR was the method, and the copy in TCRdb shows in-frame clones only, minus some. The sample contains approximately 200,000 clones, roughly 84% of which appear only once. Material for sequencing was PBMCs or T cells enriched from blood (not recorded which). Every receptor here comes from a woman in her 30s who had recovered from COVID-19. Each CDR3 is given with its conserved first and last residue. D genes are given only for firm matches. Some rows have no size entry. The others give once, few or many, or a class for an expanded clone.

D	size	V	J	DNA	CDR3
TRBD2	NA	TRBV3-1/TRBV3-2	TRBJ2-5	TGTGCCACTACGAAGGACTGGACTAGCGGGGAGATGGGAACCCAGTACTTC	CATTKDWTSGEMGTQYF
NA	NA	TRBV30	TRBJ2-7	TGTGCCTGGAGTGTACAAGCAGGGACCTACGAGCAGTACTTC	CAWSVQAGTYEQYF
NA	NA	TRBV5-1	TRBJ2-1	TGCGCCAGCTCACTGGGAAGGGAGAGCTCCTACAATGAGCAGTTCTTC	CASSLGRESSYNEQFF
NA	NA	TRBV6-1	TRBJ2-3	TGTGCCAGCAGTGATAAATCGGGGGGCGCAGATACGCAGTATTTT	CASSDKSGGADTQYF
TRBD2	NA	TRBV14	TRBJ2-1	TGTGCCAGCAGCCCCCGGCCAGGACTAGCGGGCAGAGTTGAGCAGTTCTTC	CASSPRPGLAGRVEQFF
TRBD2	large	TRBV5-1	TRBJ2-3	TGCGCCAGCAGCTTGGCCCTAGCGGGGGGGCTGAGCACAGATACGCAGTATTTT	CASSLALAGGLSTDTQYF
NA	NA	TRBV28	TRBJ1-2	TGTGCCAGCAGCCAACGCCGGGACATGGGGGGCTACACCTTC	CASSQRRDMGGYTF
NA	NA	TRBV29-1	TRBJ2-7	TGCAGCGGAGGGCACAACTCCTACGAGCAGTACTTC	CSGGHNSYEQYF
NA	many	TRBV11-2	TRBJ1-2	TGTGCCAGCAGTGGCAGGGGTGGTGGCTACACCTTC	CASSGRGGGYTF
TRBD2	NA	TRBV7-2	TRBJ2-5	TGTGCCAGCAGCTTAGGACTAGCGGGGGCCCAAGAGACCCAGTACTTC	CASSLGLAGAQETQYF
NA	NA	TRBV5-4	TRBJ2-2	TGTGCCAGCAGATTAGGGGGGGGCACCGGGGAGCTGTTTTTT	CASRLGGGTGELFF
TRBD1	NA	TRBV7-2	TRBJ1-5	TGTGCCAGCAGCTTAGACACAGGGGGCGGTCAGCCCCAGCATTTT	CASSLDTGGGQPQHF
TRBD2	NA	TRBV27	TRBJ2-3	TGTGCCAGCAGTTTACTCGGGACTAGCGGCACAGATACGCAGTATTTT	CASSLLGTSGTDTQYF
TRBD1	NA	TRBV7-2	TRBJ2-5	TGTGCCAGCAGCCCCTGGGACAGCCAAGAGACCCAGTACTTC	CASSPWDSQETQYF
NA	NA	TRBV11-3	TRBJ2-3	TGTGCCAGCAGCTCCCGGACGCCAGGGAGGTTCACAGATACGCAGTATTTT	CASSSRTPGRFTDTQYF
TRBD2	NA	TRBV9	TRBJ2-7	TGTGCCAGCAGCTCCACGAGCGGGAGGGCCGACGAGCAGTACTTC	CASSSTSGRADEQYF
TRBD1	NA	TRBV29-1	TRBJ1-1	TGCAGCGTTAGGGACAGGGGAAGAGGGACTGAAGCTTTCTTT	CSVRDRGRGTEAFF
NA	NA	TRBV5-5	TRBJ2-1	TGTGCCAGCAGCTTGTCCAGGTACAATGAGCAGTTCTTC	CASSLSRYNEQFF
NA	NA	TRBV27	TRBJ1-6	TGTGCCAGCAGTTATTTACCCCTGGGGGGCTATAATTCACCCCTCCACTTT	CASSYLPLGGYNSPLHF
NA	NA	TRBV28	TRBJ2-7	TGTGCCAGCAGTCCCGCGGCCGGGGGGCTGGGCTACGAGCAGTACTTC	CASSPAAGGLGYEQYF
TRBD1	NA	TRBV3-1/TRBV3-2	TRBJ2-1	TGTGCCAGCACCCACAGGGGCTCCTACAATGAGCAGTTCTTC	CASTHRGSYNEQFF
NA	NA	TRBV18	TRBJ1-1	TGTGCCAGCTCACCACCGCCAGGAACAACTGAAGCTTTCTTT	CASSPPPGTTEAFF
TRBD1	NA	TRBV5-1	TRBJ1-2	TGCGCCAGCAGGCGGGGGGGACAGACAACTAACTATGGCTACACCTTC	CASRRGGQTTNYGYTF
NA	NA	TRBV4-1	TRBJ2-3	TGCGCCAGCAGCCCCTCGGGGGTTCGAGATACGCAGTATTTT	CASSPSGVRDTQYF
NA	NA	TRBV9	TRBJ1-2	TGTGCCAGCAGCACCAAGGGACTACCCTATGGCTACACCTTC	CASSTKGLPYGYTF
TRBD1	NA	TRBV5-8	TRBJ2-5	TGTGCCAGCAGCTTGGGGGACAGTCGCTGGGAAGAGACCCAGTACTTC	CASSLGDSRWEETQYF
NA	NA	TRBV27	TRBJ1-6	TGTGCCAGCAGTTTAACAGGGAGCTCCTATAATTCACCCCTCCACTTT	CASSLTGSSYNSPLHF
NA	NA	TRBV18	TRBJ2-3	TGTGCCAGCTCACTTACTAGCACAGATACGCAGTATTTT	CASSLTSTDTQYF
TRBD2	NA	TRBV5-1	TRBJ2-5	TGCGCCAGCAGCCCACAGACTAGCGGGGGGGGTGAGACCCAGTACTTC	CASSPQTSGGGETQYF
NA	NA	TRBV7-2	TRBJ2-7	TGTGCCAGCAGCTCTCAGGATTTTCAGGGGGGACTAGTTAGCGAGCAGTACTTC	CASSSQDFQGGLVSEQYF
TRBD1	NA	TRBV18	TRBJ1-5	TGTGCCAGCTCACAAGAAGACAGGGTTTTGAATCAGCCCCAGCATTTT	CASSQEDRVLNQPQHF
TRBD1	NA	TRBV25-1	TRBJ2-1	TGTGCCAGCAGTGCCAGGACAGGCCCGGGGAATGAGCAGTTCTTC	CASSARTGPGNEQFF
TRBD2	NA	TRBV27	TRBJ2-1	TGTGCCAGCAGTTTCTTCGGGGGGGGGAGAAGGCCCTACAATGAGCAGTTCTTC	CASSFFGGGRRPYNEQFF
NA	NA	TRBV29-1	TRBJ1-3	TGCAGCGTGGGGGGGATCTCTGGAAACACCATATATTTT	CSVGGISGNTIYF
NA	NA	TRBV7-9	TRBJ2-1	TGTGCCAGCAGCTTTGTAACGGGGATGGGCGATGAGCAGTTCTTC	CASSFVTGMGDEQFF
TRBD1	once	TRBV7-2	TRBJ1-4	TGTGCCAGCAGGGACGACAGGGCCCTTAATGAAAAACTGTTTTTT	CASRDDRALNEKLFF
TRBD1	NA	TRBV10-3	TRBJ1-5	TGTGCCAGCACGGACAGGGTCAATCAGCCCCAGCATTTT	CASTDRVNQPQHF
NA	NA	TRBV5-4	TRBJ1-2	TGTGCCAGCACCTTGGGTGGGGGGGACTATGGCTACACCTTC	CASTLGGGDYGYTF
NA	once	TRBV19	TRBJ1-6	TGTGCCAGTAGGGCGGTGGGGGCGGATTCACCCCTCCACTTT	CASRAVGADSPLHF
TRBD2	few	TRBV18	TRBJ2-7	TGTGCCAGCTCTTACGCGGGGGGTGGCTACGAGCAGTACTTC	CASSYAGGGYEQYF